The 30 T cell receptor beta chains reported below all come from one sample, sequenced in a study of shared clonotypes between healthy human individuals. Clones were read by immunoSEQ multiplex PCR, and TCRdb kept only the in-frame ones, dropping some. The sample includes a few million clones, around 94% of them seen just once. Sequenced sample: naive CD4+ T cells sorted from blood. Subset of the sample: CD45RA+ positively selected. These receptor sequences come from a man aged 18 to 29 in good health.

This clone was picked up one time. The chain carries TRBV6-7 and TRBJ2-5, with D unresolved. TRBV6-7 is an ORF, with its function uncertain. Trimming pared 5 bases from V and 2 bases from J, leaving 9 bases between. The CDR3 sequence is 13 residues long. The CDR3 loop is CASSIAVQETQYF. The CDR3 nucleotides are TGTGCCAGCAGTATAGCCGTACAAGAGACCCAGTACTTC.

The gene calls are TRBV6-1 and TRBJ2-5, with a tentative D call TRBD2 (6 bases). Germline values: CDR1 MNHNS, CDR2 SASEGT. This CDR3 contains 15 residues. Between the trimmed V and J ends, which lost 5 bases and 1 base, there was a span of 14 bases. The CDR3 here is CASSNLRGTQETQYF. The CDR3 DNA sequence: TGTGCCAGCAGTAACCTACGGGGGACCCAAGAGACCCAGTACTTC.

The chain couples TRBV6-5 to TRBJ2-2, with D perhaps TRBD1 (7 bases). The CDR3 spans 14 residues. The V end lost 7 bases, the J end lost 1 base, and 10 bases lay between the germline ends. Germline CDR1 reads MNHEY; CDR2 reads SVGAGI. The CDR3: CASTRGENTGELFF. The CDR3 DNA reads TGTGCCAGCACCAGGGGGGAGAACACCGGGGAGCTGTTTTTT.

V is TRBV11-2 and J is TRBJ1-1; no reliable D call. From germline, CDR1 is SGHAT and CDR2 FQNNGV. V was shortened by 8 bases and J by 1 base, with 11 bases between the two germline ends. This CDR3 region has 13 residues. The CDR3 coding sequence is TGTGCCAGCGGCACCACAAGGAACACTGAAGCTTTCTTT. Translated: CASGTTRNTEAFF.

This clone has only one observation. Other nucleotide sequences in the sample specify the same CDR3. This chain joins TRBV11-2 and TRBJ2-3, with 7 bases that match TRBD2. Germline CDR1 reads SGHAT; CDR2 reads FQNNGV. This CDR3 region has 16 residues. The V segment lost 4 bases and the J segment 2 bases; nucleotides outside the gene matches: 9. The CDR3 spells CASSSPGGGYTDTQYF. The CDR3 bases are TGTGCCAGCAGCTCTCCGGGCGGGGGTTACACAGATACGCAGTATTTT.

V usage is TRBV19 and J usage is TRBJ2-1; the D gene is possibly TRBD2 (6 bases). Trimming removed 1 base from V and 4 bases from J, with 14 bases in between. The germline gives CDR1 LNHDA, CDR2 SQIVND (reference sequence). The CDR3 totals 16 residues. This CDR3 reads CASSIGGTPNYNEQFF. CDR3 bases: TGTGCCAGTAGTATAGGCGGGACGCCAAATTACAATGAGCAGTTCTTC.

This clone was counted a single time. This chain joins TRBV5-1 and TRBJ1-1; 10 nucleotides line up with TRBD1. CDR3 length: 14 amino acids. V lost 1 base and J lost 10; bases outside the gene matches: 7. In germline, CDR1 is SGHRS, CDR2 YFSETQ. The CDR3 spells CASSLLGQGFGAFF. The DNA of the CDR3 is TGCGCCAGCAGCTTGTTGGGACAGGGGTTCGGAGCTTTCTTT.

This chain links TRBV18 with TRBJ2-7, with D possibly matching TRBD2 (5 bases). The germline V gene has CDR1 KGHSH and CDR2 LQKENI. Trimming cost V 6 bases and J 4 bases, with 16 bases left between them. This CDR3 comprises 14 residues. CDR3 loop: CASSPSQNPYEQYF. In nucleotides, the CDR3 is TGTGCCAGCTCGCCTAGCCAAAACCCTTACGAGCAGTACTTC.

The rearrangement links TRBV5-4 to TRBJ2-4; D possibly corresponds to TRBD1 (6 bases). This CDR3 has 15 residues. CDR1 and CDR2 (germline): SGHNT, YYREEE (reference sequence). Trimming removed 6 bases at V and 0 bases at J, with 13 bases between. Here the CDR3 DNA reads TGTGCCAGCACCTCCACAGGGCTAGCCAAAAACATTCAGTACTTC. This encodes CASTSTGLAKNIQYF.

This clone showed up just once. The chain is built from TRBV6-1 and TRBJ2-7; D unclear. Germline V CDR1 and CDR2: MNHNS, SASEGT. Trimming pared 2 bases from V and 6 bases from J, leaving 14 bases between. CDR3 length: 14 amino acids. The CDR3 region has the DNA TGTGCCAGCAGTGAACTGGGGAAAGGTGGCGAGCAGTACTTC. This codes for CASSELGKGGEQYF.

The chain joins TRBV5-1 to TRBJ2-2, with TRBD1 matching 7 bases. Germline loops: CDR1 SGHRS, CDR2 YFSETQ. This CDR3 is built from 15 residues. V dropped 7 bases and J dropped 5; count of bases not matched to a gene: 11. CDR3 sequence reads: CASCEDPGQTGELFF. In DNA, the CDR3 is TGCGCCAGCTGCGAGGACCCGGGACAGACCGGGGAGCTGTTTTTT.

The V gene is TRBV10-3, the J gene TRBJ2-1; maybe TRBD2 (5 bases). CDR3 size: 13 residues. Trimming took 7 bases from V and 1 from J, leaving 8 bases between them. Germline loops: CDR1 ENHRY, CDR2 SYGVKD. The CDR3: CAITPGSYNEQFF. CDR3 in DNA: TGTGCCATCACTCCGGGGTCCTACAATGAGCAGTTCTTC.

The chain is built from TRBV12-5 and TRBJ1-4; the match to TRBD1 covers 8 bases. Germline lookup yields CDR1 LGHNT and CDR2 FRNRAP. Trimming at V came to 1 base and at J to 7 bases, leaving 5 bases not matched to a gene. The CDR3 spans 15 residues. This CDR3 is CASGLGQGYGEKLFF. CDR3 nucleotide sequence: TGTGCTAGTGGTTTGGGACAGGGGTACGGTGAAAAACTGTTTTTT.

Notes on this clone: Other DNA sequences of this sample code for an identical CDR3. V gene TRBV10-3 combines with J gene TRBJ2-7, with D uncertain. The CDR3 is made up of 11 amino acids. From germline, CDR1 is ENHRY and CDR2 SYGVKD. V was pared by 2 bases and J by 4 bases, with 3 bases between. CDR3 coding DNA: TGTGCCATCAGTGAGGGATACGAGCAGTACTTC. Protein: CAISEGYEQYF.

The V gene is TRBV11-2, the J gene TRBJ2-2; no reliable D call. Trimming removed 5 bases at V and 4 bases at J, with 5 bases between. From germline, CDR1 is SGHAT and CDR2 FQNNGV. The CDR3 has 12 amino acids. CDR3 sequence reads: CASSVLTGELFF. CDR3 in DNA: TGTGCCAGCAGCGTACTCACCGGGGAGCTGTTTTTT.

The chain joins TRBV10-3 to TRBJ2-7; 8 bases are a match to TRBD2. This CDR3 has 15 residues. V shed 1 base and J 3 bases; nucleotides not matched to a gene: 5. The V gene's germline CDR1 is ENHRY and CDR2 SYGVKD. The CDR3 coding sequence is TGTGCCATCAGTGAGTATCGGGGGGGCGGCTACGAGCAGTACTTC. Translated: CAISEYRGGGYEQYF.

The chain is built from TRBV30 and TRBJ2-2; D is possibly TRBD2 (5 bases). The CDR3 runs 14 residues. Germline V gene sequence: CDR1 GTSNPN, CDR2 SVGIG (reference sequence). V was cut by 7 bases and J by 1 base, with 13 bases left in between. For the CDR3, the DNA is TGTGCCTCCAGGACGGGGATGAACACCGGGGAGCTGTTTTTT. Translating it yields CASRTGMNTGELFF.

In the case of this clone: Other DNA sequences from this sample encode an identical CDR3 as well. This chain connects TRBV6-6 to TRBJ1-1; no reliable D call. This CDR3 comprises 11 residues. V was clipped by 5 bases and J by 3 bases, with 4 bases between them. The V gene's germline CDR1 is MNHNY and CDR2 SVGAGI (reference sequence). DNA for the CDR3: TGTGCCAGCAGTAGGGACACTGAAGCTTTCTTT. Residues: CASSRDTEAFF.

CDR3 protein: CASSLKGKTNEKLFF. As DNA, the CDR3 is TGTGCCAGCAGCTTAAAAGGGAAGACTAATGAAAAACTGTTTTTT. The rearrangement links TRBV7-9 to TRBJ1-4; D unclear. CDR1 and CDR2 from the germline V gene are SEHNR and FQNEAQ (reference sequence). The CDR3 is made up of 15 amino acids. Trimming removed 2 bases at V and 2 bases at J, with 9 bases between.

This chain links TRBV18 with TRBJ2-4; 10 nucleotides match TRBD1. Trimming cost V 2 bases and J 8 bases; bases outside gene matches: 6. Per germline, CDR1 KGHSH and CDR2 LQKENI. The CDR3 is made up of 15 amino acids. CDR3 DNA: TGTGCCAGCTCACCAATGACAGGGGGCGCTGACATTCAGTACTTC. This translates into CASSPMTGGADIQYF.

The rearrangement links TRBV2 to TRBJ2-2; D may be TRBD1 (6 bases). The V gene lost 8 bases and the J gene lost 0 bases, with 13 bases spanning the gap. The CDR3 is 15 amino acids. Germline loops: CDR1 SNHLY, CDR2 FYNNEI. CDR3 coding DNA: TGTGCCAGCCTCGGAAACAGGGCGAACACCGGGGAGCTGTTTTTT. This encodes CASLGNRANTGELFF.

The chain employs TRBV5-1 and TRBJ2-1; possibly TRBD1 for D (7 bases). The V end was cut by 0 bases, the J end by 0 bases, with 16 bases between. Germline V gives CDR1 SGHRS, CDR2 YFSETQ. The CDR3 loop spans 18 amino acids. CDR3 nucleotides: TGCGCCAGCAGCTTGGGGGAGGCATGGGACAGCTCCTACAATGAGCAGTTCTTC. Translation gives CASSLGEAWDSSYNEQFF.

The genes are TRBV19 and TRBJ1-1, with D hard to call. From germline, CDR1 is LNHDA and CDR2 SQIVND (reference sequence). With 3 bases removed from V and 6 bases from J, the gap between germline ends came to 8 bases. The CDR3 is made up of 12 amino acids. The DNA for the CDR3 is TGTGCCAGTAGTATGAAAAGGGCTGAAGCTTTCTTT. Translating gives CASSMKRAEAFF.

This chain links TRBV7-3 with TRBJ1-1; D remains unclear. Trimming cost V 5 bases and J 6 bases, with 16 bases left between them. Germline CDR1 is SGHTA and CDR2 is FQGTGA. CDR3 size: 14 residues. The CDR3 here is CASSPSGGSAEAFF. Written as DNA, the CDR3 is TGTGCCAGCAGCCCAAGTGGTGGTTCGGCTGAAGCTTTCTTT.

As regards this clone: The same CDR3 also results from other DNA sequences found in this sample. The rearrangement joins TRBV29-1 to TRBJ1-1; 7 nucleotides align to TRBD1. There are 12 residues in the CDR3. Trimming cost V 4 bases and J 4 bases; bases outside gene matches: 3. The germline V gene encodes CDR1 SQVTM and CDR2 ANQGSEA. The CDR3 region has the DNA TGCAGCGTTGGAGGGGGCTCCACTGAAGCTTTCTTT. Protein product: CSVGGGSTEAFF.

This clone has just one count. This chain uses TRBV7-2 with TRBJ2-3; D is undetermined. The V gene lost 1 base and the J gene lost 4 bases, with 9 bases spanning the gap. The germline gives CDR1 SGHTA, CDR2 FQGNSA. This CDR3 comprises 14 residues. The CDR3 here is CASSLGVGSDTQYF. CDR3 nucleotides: TGTGCCAGCAGCTTAGGGGTAGGGTCAGATACGCAGTATTTT.

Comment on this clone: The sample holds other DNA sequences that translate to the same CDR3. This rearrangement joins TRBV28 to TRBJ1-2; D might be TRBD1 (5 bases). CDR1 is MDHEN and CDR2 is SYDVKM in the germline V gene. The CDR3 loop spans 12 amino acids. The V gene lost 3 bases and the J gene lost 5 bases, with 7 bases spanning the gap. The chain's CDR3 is CASSLGVYGYTF. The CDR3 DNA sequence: TGTGCCAGCAGTTTGGGGGTTTATGGCTACACCTTC.

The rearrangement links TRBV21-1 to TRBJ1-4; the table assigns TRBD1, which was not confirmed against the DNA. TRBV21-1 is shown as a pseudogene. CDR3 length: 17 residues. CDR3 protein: CASSSNRTESTNEKLFF. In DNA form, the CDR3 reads TGTGCCAGCAGCAGCAATCGGACAGAATCGACTAATGAAAAACTGTTTTTT.

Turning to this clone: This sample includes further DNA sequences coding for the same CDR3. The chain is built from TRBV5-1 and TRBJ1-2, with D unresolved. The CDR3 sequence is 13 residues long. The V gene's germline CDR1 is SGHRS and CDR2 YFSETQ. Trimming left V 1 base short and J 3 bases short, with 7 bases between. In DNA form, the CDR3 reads TGCGCCAGCAGCTTGACTGGGGACTATGGCTACACCTTC. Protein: CASSLTGDYGYTF.

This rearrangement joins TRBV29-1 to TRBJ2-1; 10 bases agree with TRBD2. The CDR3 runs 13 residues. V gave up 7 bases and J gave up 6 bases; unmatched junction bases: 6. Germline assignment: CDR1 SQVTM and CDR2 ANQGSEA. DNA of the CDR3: TGCAGCGCTGGGCTAGCGGGAGTCAATGAGCAGTTCTTC. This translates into CSAGLAGVNEQFF.